This TCR beta chain stems from a study of T cell clonality in common variable immunodeficiency. Findings of the study overall: What drives increased CVID clonality needs T cell subpopulation sequencing. In common variable immunodeficiency, TCR beta chains reportedly carried fewer deletions and N-nucleotide insertions.

CDR3 length equals 14 residues. In germline, CDR1 is SGHVS, CDR2 FNYEAQ. After removal of 5 bases from V and 1 base from J, the junction contained 2 bases not matched to a gene. Libraries were prepared by immunoSEQ multiplex PCR; TCRdb keeps only in-frame clonotypes and omits some of them. The specimen gives 32,000 or so clones without singletons; the ten biggest hold roughly 6.1%. In the case of this clone: Its cognate antigen is unknown. Coverage ceases 3 residues before the CDR3 finishes, and the germline J gene fills in the end.

The clonotype originates from a human donor with common variable immunodeficiency. The chain carries TRBV7-6 and TRBJ2-1; 7 bases agree with TRBD2. The sequencing sample was made of peripheral blood mononuclear cells. CDR3 bases read: TGTGCCAGCAGCCTTAGCGGGTCCTACAATGAG. Residues: CASSLSGSYNE. The full CDR3 reads CASSLSGSYNEQFF.